This T cell receptor beta chain was profiled in a study of blood T cell repertoires in COVID-19. Study-level information: The United States, Italy and Spain provided the acute and convalescent COVID-19 samples. Sample material is recorded as cDNA or gDNA derived from T cells, B-cell-depleted T cells, or PBMCs.

From germline, CDR1 is SGHTA and CDR2 FQGNSA. The CDR3 is 16 residues long. V was shortened by 6 bases and J by 0 bases, with 14 bases between the two germline ends. Source study methods: Nucleated cell counts were estimated from reference gene primer amplification. TCRdb's table, derived via immunoSEQ multiplex PCR, lists solely in-frame clones and lacks some. The V and J calls and the clone size are those of that table, but D and trimming were determined from the DNA. The profile shows around 58,000 clones, roughly 80% of them singletons. Sequenced sample: peripheral blood. This chain connects TRBV7-2 to TRBJ1-4, with D unresolved. The source is a human donor in a cohort sampled during active COVID-19. The CDR3: CASSLRSSSTNEKLFF. The CDR3 DNA sequence: TGTGCCAGCAGTCTACGTTCTAGTTCAACTAATGAAAAACTGTTTTTT.